A single sample gave rise to the 24 T cell receptor beta chains below, sequenced in a study of T cells after yellow fever vaccination. TCRdb processed the 5' RACE reads anew with MiXCR; each CDR3 protein has one entry. The sample has 500,000 to 650,000 distinct CDR3 sequences, roughly an eighth seen once. Here the sequenced sample was PBMCs, taken on the day of the yellow fever booster vaccination. The origin of the receptors is a man aged 25-45 years who received the YFV17D yellow fever vaccine.

There are a few counts of this clonotype. The chain has TRBV5-1 and TRBJ2-1, with 7 bases aligning to TRBD2. The CDR3 is 16 residues long. Germline V gene lookup returns CDR1 SGHRS and CDR2 YFSETQ. The J segment lost 0 bases and the V segment lost 4 bases, leaving 7 bases of the junction unmatched. The CDR3 reads CASSHGLGSSYNEQFF. The CDR3 DNA follows: TGCGCCAGCAGCCACGGACTAGGAAGCTCCTACAATGAGCAGTTCTTC.

There are a few counts of this clonotype. The chain combines TRBV4-1 with TRBJ2-1; TRBD2 agrees at 7 bases. There are 15 residues in the CDR3. The junction had 5 bases not matched to a gene; V was cut back by 1 base and J by 5 bases. Looked up from germline, CDR1 is MGHRA and CDR2 is YSYEKL. CDR3 loop: CASSQGLAADNEQFF. DNA for the CDR3: TGCGCCAGCAGCCAAGGGCTAGCGGCTGACAATGAGCAGTTCTTC.

J is TRBJ2-1 and V is TRBV7-2; D call uncertain. Germline loops: CDR1 SGHTA, CDR2 FQGNSA. V was cut by 3 bases and J by 5 bases, with 8 bases left in between. CDR3 size: 13 residues. The CDR3 sequence is CASSFTNDNEQFF. CDR3 in DNA: TGTGCCAGCAGCTTCACAAACGACAATGAGCAGTTCTTC.

The table lists this clonotype with a few counts. The chain joins TRBV12-3 or TRBV12-4 to TRBJ2-7; 7 nucleotides align to TRBD2. This CDR3 spans 15 amino acids. J lost 7 bases, V lost 6 bases, and 15 bases had no gene match. The CDR3 here is CASRLREVGAGEQYF. The DNA for the CDR3 is TGTGCCAGCAGGCTTCGAGAAGTGGGAGCGGGAGAGCAGTACTTC.

This clonotype has more than one count but fewer than ten. This chain joins TRBV20-1 and TRBJ2-5, with a tentative D call TRBD2 (5 bases). This CDR3 is 13 amino acids long. The germline V gene encodes CDR1 DFQATT and CDR2 SNEGSKA (reference sequence). Between the trimmed V and J ends, which lost 5 bases and 1 base, there was a span of 11 bases. The CDR3: CSAATNPQETQYF. In DNA, the CDR3 is TGCAGTGCTGCGACTAACCCCCAAGAGACCCAGTACTTC.

This chain uses TRBV9 with TRBJ2-2, with unresolved D. Germline values: CDR1 SGDLS, CDR2 YYNGEE. V was clipped by 4 bases and J by 7 bases, with 8 bases between them. CDR3 length: 12 residues. The CDR3 DNA sequence: TGTGCCAGCAGCCCGGCTTTCGGGGAGCTGTTTTTT. Its translation is CASSPAFGELFF.

V is TRBV27 and J is TRBJ1-6; perhaps TRBD1 as D (6 bases). The CDR3 sequence is 17 residues long. V was cut by 3 bases and J by 2 bases, with 14 bases left in between. CDR1 and CDR2 from the germline V gene are MNHEY and SMNVEV (reference sequence). The CDR3 DNA is TGTGCCAGCAGTTTTGTGGGAGGGGACACCTATAATTCACCCCTCCACTTT. Its translation: CASSFVGGDTYNSPLHF.

The rearrangement joins TRBV30 to TRBJ2-7, with 9 nucleotides matching TRBD2. Germline V gives CDR1 GTSNPN, CDR2 SVGIG (reference sequence). The CDR3 runs 13 residues. V was pared by 5 bases and J by 7 bases, with 9 bases of the junction left unmatched. CDR3 DNA sequence: TGTGCCTGGCGGCGCGGGAGGGCCTTTGAGCAGTACTTC. The encoded protein is CAWRRGRAFEQYF.

This chain links TRBV18 with TRBJ1-1, with 8 positions matching TRBD1. After removal of 5 bases from V and 4 bases from J, the junction contained 9 bases not matched to a gene. This CDR3 spans 15 amino acids. Germline V gene data show CDR1 as KGHSH and CDR2 as LQKENI. For the CDR3, the DNA is TGTGCCAGCTCATTAGGACAGGGCGGGGGCACTGAAGCTTTCTTT. Translating it yields CASSLGQGGGTEAFF. The complete variable domain, with remaining parts taken from reference TRBV18 and TRBJ1-1, reads NAGVMQNPRHLVRRRGQEARLRCSPMKGHSHVYWYRQLPEEGLKFMVYLQKENIIDESGMPKERFSAEFPKEGPSILRIQQVVRGDSAAYFCASSLGQGGGTEAFFGQGTRLTVV.

The rearrangement uses TRBV19 and TRBJ2-3; maybe TRBD2 (6 bases). CDR1 is LNHDA and CDR2 is SQIVND in the germline V gene (reference sequence). The CDR3 length is 13 residues. V was shortened by 3 bases and J by 3 bases, with 7 bases between the two germline ends. The DNA for the CDR3 is TGTGCCAGTAGTATGCGGGGAACAGATACGCAGTATTTT. It is translated as CASSMRGTDTQYF. Full variable domain (rest looked up from reference TRBV19 and TRBJ2-3): DGGITQSPKYLFRKEGQNVTLSCEQNLNHDAMYWYRQDPGQGLRLIYYSQIVNDFQKGDIAEGYSVSREKKESFPLTVTSAQKNPTAFYLCASSMRGTDTQYFGPGTRLTVL.

This clonotype was counted between two and nine times. The chain links TRBV6-2 or TRBV6-3 to TRBJ2-1; TRBD2 is a possible D gene (5 bases). The CDR3 contains 16 residues. Germline lookup yields CDR1 MNHEY and CDR2 SVGEGT. The ends were cut back, 5 bases at V and 0 bases at J, with 14 bases in the middle. The CDR3 region is CASSRTRVSSYNEQFF. DNA for the CDR3: TGTGCCAGCAGTCGGACTCGCGTAAGCTCCTACAATGAGCAGTTCTTC.

This clonotype was counted only a few times. The V call is TRBV7-9, the J call TRBJ2-1; D is perhaps TRBD1 or TRBD2 (6 bases each). CDR3 length: 15 amino acids. Per germline, CDR1 SEHNR and CDR2 FQNEAQ (reference sequence). Trimming removed 8 bases from V and 5 bases from J, with 19 bases in between. CDR3 DNA sequence: TGTGCCAGCTCAGTCCTGGGGGGACATGACAATGAGCAGTTCTTC. It yields the protein CASSVLGGHDNEQFF.

This clonotype was detected a few times. The J gene is TRBJ1-2, the V gene TRBV7-6; 8 nucleotides align to TRBD1. Trimming took 1 base from V and 7 from J; bases not matched to a gene: 8. CDR1 and CDR2 from the germline V gene are SGHVS and FNYEAQ. This CDR3 has 15 residues. The CDR3 DNA reads TGTGCCAGCAGCTTAGGGACAGGGCTGAAATCTGGCTACACCTTC. Encoded protein: CASSLGTGLKSGYTF. Full variable domain (outside the CDR3, taken from reference TRBV7-6 and TRBJ1-2): GAGVSQSPRYKVTKRGQDVALRCDPISGHVSLYWYRQALGQGPEFLTYFNYEAQQDKSGLPNDRFSAERPEGSISTLTIQRTEQRDSAMYRCASSLGTGLKSGYTFGSGTRLTVV.

This clonotype was seen many times. The chain couples TRBV4-3 to TRBJ2-1, with D unclear. There are 15 residues in the CDR3. From germline, CDR1 is LGHNA and CDR2 YSLEER. Deletions cut 3 bases from V and 1 base from J, with 10 bases between. The CDR3 nucleotides read TGCGCCAGCAGCCAGTCGTCCCAGTCCTACAATGAGCAGTTCTTC. The encoded protein is CASSQSSQSYNEQFF.

CDR3 in DNA: TGTGCCAGCAGTTACGGACCGAGACTAGCGAGCTACGAGCAGTACTTC. Its translation is CASSYGPRLASYEQYF. The chain employs TRBV6-5 and TRBJ2-7; 8 nucleotides match TRBD2. The germline CDR1 and CDR2 sequences are MNHEY and SVGAGI. V lost 2 bases to trimming and J lost 3 bases; unmatched junction nucleotides: 9. The CDR3 runs 16 residues.

This clonotype was observed a few times. The V call is TRBV7-8, the J call TRBJ1-4; a weak D match, TRBD1 (5 bases). The CDR3 loop spans 14 amino acids. CDR1 is SGHVS, CDR2 FQNEAQ, per germline. The V end lost 4 bases, the J end lost 7 bases, and 13 bases lay between the germline ends. CDR3 region: CASSSTVISEKLFF. The DNA for the CDR3 is TGTGCCAGCAGCTCGACAGTTATAAGTGAAAAACTGTTTTTT.

This clonotype has at least ten counts. The chain combines TRBV4-2 with TRBJ2-1; either TRBD1 or TRBD2 may fit D (5 bases each). The CDR3 is 16 amino acids. Trimming pared 4 bases from V and 0 bases from J, leaving 13 bases between. From germline, CDR1 is LGHNA and CDR2 YNFKEQ. CDR3 coding DNA: TGTGCCAGCAGCCCGAGGGGCTCTAGCTCCTACAATGAGCAGTTCTTC. Translating it yields CASSPRGSSSYNEQFF.

This clonotype occurred a few times. The genes are TRBV7-8 and TRBJ2-1; D uncertain. CDR1 SGHVS and CDR2 FQNEAQ come from the germline V gene. The CDR3 consists of 13 residues. Between the trimmed V and J ends, which lost 4 bases and 9 bases, there was a span of 13 bases. The DNA of the CDR3 is TGTGCCAGCAGCTCTCCGGGCTCCGGTGAGCAGTTCTTC. Translating it yields CASSSPGSGEQFF.

This sequence joins TRBV20-1 and TRBJ1-3; D is ambiguous. The CDR3 length is 15 residues. V shed 1 base and J shed 4 bases, with 14 bases lying between them. Looked up from germline, CDR1 is DFQATT and CDR2 is SNEGSKA (reference sequence). The CDR3 nucleotides read TGCAGTGCTAGAGGTCCCCCCGGAACGGGAAACACCATATATTTT. Protein: CSARGPPGTGNTIYF.

This chain links TRBV12-3 or TRBV12-4 with TRBJ2-7, with 8 bases that match TRBD2. CDR3 size: 16 residues. Unmatched junction bases numbered 14, after V lost 3 bases and J lost 7 bases. The CDR3 bases are TGTGCCAGCAGTTTTTCAACAGGTTACGGGAGGGAAGAGCAGTACTTC. Its protein product is CASSFSTGYGREEQYF.

A note on this clonotype: The junction and the germline gene differ at one end; a read error may be behind it. This chain connects TRBV20-1 to TRBJ1-4; 7 nucleotides agree with TRBD1. The CDR3 has 13 residues. The germline gives CDR1 DFQATT, CDR2 SNEGSKA (reference sequence). CDR3 bases: TGCAGTGCCAGAGGGGACAGCGGTGAAAAACTGTTTTTT. Its translation is CSARGDSGEKLFF.

Many counts were recorded for this clonotype. The chain uses TRBV5-1 and TRBJ2-3, with TRBD2 matching 7 bases. CDR3 length: 17 residues. Germline V gene sequence: CDR1 SGHRS, CDR2 YFSETQ. The junction had 16 bases not matched to a gene; V was cut back by 4 bases and J by 5 bases. Here the CDR3 reads CASSVLAGAPGGDTQYF. In DNA form, the CDR3 reads TGCGCCAGCAGCGTTTTAGCGGGCGCGCCGGGGGGAGATACGCAGTATTTT.

In this sample, this clonotype turned up a few times. The chain carries TRBV12-3 or TRBV12-4 and TRBJ1-2; 9 nucleotides align to TRBD1. V gave up 7 bases and J gave up 5 bases; unmatched junction bases: 8. This CDR3 has 14 residues. The CDR3 DNA follows: TGTGCCAGCAACCCGGGACAGGGTCTTTATGGCTACACCTTC. Translation: CASNPGQGLYGYTF.

The V gene is TRBV20-1, the J gene TRBJ2-3; 7 bases line up with TRBD2. V lost 5 bases to trimming and J lost 1 base; unmatched junction nucleotides: 9. The CDR3 length is 15 residues. Germline values: CDR1 DFQATT, CDR2 SNEGSKA (reference sequence). The CDR3 loop reads CSAPRALAGTDTQYF. The DNA of the CDR3 is TGCAGTGCTCCTCGGGCGCTAGCGGGCACAGATACGCAGTATTTT.